A selection of T cell receptor beta chains follows, all from one sample in a study of blood T cells in healthy people across ages. TCRdb processed the 5' RACE reads anew with MiXCR; each CDR3 protein has one entry. The table lists 700,000 to 900,000 distinct CDR3 sequences, around half of them singletons, with around 40% in the top ten. The sample taken for sequencing was blood. The receptors originated from a man at least 80 years old in good health. Each CDR3 is given with its conserved first and last residue. D genes are given only for firm matches. For some rows the clone size is stated as once, few or many, or as a class when expanded; others skip it.

clone_size j_call d_call v_call cdr3_aa cdr3_nt
. TRBJ2-1 TRBD1 TRBV27 CASSSTGGGNEQFF TGTGCCAGCAGTTCGACAGGGGGAGGTAATGAGCAGTTCTTC
few TRBJ1-5 . TRBV4-1 CASSQEGGFNQPQHF TGCGCCAGCAGCCAAGAAGGAGGGTTCAATCAGCCCCAGCATTTT
. TRBJ1-2 . TRBV12-3/TRBV12-4 CASSLVLVIYGYTF TGTGCCAGCAGTTTAGTCTTGGTGATCTATGGCTACACCTTC
few TRBJ1-5 . TRBV18 CASSPGPDQPQHF TGTGCCAGCTCACCGGGCCCTGATCAGCCCCAGCATTTT
. TRBJ2-3 . TRBV9 CASSVLANTDTQYF TGTGCCAGCAGCGTGCTAGCGAACACAGATACGCAGTATTTT
few TRBJ2-5 . TRBV5-6 CASSFRDPSQETQYF TGTGCCAGCAGCTTCCGGGACCCCAGCCAAGAGACCCAGTACTTC
. TRBJ2-2 . TRBV7-2 CASSLGRAGQTGELFF TGTGCCAGCAGCTTAGGTCGAGCGGGCCAAACCGGGGAGCTGTTTTTT
once TRBJ2-7 TRBD2 TRBV20-1 CSAYPGLASYEQYF TGCAGTGCTTACCCGGGACTAGCGTCCTACGAGCAGTACTTC
. TRBJ2-7 TRBD1 TRBV6-6 CASSYKGQVYEQYF TGTGCCAGCAGTTACAAGGGACAGGTCTACGAGCAGTACTTC
few TRBJ2-1 TRBD2 TRBV20-1 CSAPGLAVSANEQFF TGCAGTGCTCCCGGACTAGCGGTCAGCGCTAATGAGCAGTTCTTC
. TRBJ2-1 . TRBV7-3 CASSLGLGNEQFF TGTGCCAGCAGCTTAGGTCTAGGTAATGAGCAGTTCTTC
. TRBJ2-7 TRBD2 TRBV5-1 CASSSGLAGGDEQYF TGCGCCAGCAGCTCCGGACTAGCGGGAGGGGACGAGCAGTACTTC
few TRBJ2-7 . TRBV6-6 CASTQVGSSHEQYF TGTGCCAGCACCCAGGTCGGGAGCTCCCACGAGCAGTACTTC
few TRBJ2-1 . TRBV12-3/TRBV12-4 CASTFSGPNEQFF TGTGCCAGCACCTTTAGCGGACCGAATGAGCAGTTCTTC
. TRBJ2-6 . TRBV30 CAWSSIRSGANVLTF TGCGCCTGGAGCTCTATTCGCTCTGGGGCCAACGTCCTGACTTTC
. TRBJ1-2 . TRBV20-1 CSARDQGLRGYTF TGCAGTGCTAGAGATCAGGGTTTGAGGGGCTACACCTTC
. TRBJ1-1 . TRBV2 CASSVGGHSEAFF TGTGCCAGCAGTGTGGGGGGACACAGTGAAGCTTTCTTT
. TRBJ2-1 . TRBV27 CASSTRQTYNEQFF TGTGCCAGCAGTACGAGACAGACCTACAATGAGCAGTTCTTC
once TRBJ2-7 TRBD1 TRBV6-1 CASSEPRGQTFEQYF TGTGCCAGCAGTGAACCAAGGGGACAGACGTTCGAGCAGTACTTC
. TRBJ2-7 TRBD1 TRBV30 CAFRQGYEQYF TGTGCCTTCCGACAGGGCTACGAGCAGTACTTC
. TRBJ2-7 TRBD2 TRBV9 CASSVAAGTSGNSYEQYF TGTGCCAGCAGCGTAGCAGCCGGGACTAGCGGGAACTCCTACGAGCAGTACTTC
few TRBJ2-7 . TRBV12-3/TRBV12-4 CASSLTGGEQYF TGTGCCAGCAGTTTGACAGGTGGCGAGCAGTACTTC
once TRBJ1-1 . TRBV5-1 CASSLNFLGGAAFF TGCGCCAGCAGCTTGAATTTTCTAGGGGGGGCAGCTTTCTTT
. TRBJ2-7 TRBD1 TRBV5-1 CASSFGRSPDRGYEQYF TGCGCCAGCAGCTTCGGTCGGTCCCCAGACAGGGGCTACGAGCAGTACTTC
. TRBJ2-7 TRBD1 TRBV12-3/TRBV12-4 CASSLEGARYNEQYF TGTGCCAGCAGTTTAGAGGGGGCGCGATACAATGAGCAGTACTTC
. TRBJ1-2 . TRBV12-3/TRBV12-4 CASSSPGNYGYTF TGTGCCAGCAGCTCCCCGGGGAACTATGGCTACACCTTC
. TRBJ2-7 . TRBV25-1 CASSDIYEQYF TGTGCCAGCAGTGATATCTACGAGCAGTACTTC
. TRBJ2-7 . TRBV29-1 CSVEGQGRSYEQYF TGCAGCGTCGAAGGGCAGGGAAGGTCCTACGAGCAGTACTTC
. TRBJ1-2 . TRBV2 CASRGDGEYGYTF TGTGCCAGCAGGGGGGACGGTGAATATGGCTACACCTTC
. TRBJ2-7 TRBD1 TRBV28 CASSISGTGVLGEQYF TGTGCTAGCAGCATATCCGGGACAGGGGTCCTCGGCGAGCAGTACTTC
few TRBJ2-4 TRBD2 TRBV6-1 CASILAGGTKNIQYF TGTGCCAGCATCCTAGCGGGAGGGACCAAAAACATTCAGTACTTC
. TRBJ2-3 TRBD2 TRBV11-2 CASSLDSGSRTQYF TGTGCCAGCAGCTTAGACAGCGGGAGCCGTACGCAGTATTTT
. TRBJ1-1 . TRBV7-2 CASSLAFRNSKSAEAFF TGTGCCAGCAGCTTAGCGTTTCGAAACAGTAAAAGCGCTGAAGCTTTCTTT
. TRBJ1-2 . TRBV2 CASSKQISNYGYTF TGTGCCAGCAGTAAACAAATTTCTAACTATGGCTACACCTTC
many TRBJ2-3 . TRBV28 CASSPQRRSTDTQYF TGTGCCAGCAGCCCCCAACGTCGGAGCACAGATACGCAGTATTTT
. TRBJ2-1 TRBD2 TRBV2 CASSEAGLGRANEQFF TGTGCCAGCAGTGAAGCTGGACTAGGTCGTGCCAATGAGCAGTTCTTC
. TRBJ2-5 TRBD2 TRBV15 CATSRDGTSGSETQYF TGTGCCACCAGCAGAGATGGGACTAGCGGGAGCGAGACCCAGTACTTC
. TRBJ2-3 . TRBV27 CASSPSSITDTQYF TGTGCCAGCAGTCCGTCTTCCATCACAGATACGCAGTATTTT
. TRBJ2-5 TRBD2 TRBV15 CATSRVFPGLAGGPKTQYF TGTGCCACCAGCAGAGTGTTCCCCGGACTAGCGGGAGGGCCGAAGACCCAGTACTTC
. TRBJ2-5 . TRBV11-2 CASSLGISETQYF TGTGCCAGCAGCTTAGGGATATCGGAGACCCAGTACTTC
. TRBJ2-7 TRBD2 TRBV7-6 CASSLVGGSLSYEQYF TGTGCCAGCAGCTTAGTAGGCGGGAGTCTCTCCTACGAGCAGTACTTC
. TRBJ2-5 TRBD2 TRBV4-2 CASSPTAGGETQYF TGTGCCAGCAGCCCCACAGCGGGGGGAGAGACCCAGTACTTC
. TRBJ2-5 TRBD2 TRBV29-1 CSAGGASGAASYELYF TGCAGCGCTGGAGGCGCTAGCGGGGCTGCGTCCTACGAGCTGTACTTC
. TRBJ2-7 . TRBV20-1 CSAGYRNSPSEQYF TGCAGTGCTGGTTACAGGAATTCTCCCAGTGAGCAGTACTTC
few TRBJ2-7 TRBD2 TRBV29-1 CSVTSGRAREQYF TGCAGCGTTACTAGCGGGAGGGCCCGCGAGCAGTACTTC
. TRBJ2-7 TRBD2 TRBV6-2/TRBV6-3 CASTNAAGGPYNEQYF TGTGCCAGCACAAACGCGGCGGGAGGGCCCTACAATGAGCAGTACTTC
. TRBJ1-1 . TRBV29-1 CSAGVGLEKAFF TGCAGTGCAGGGGTGGGGCTTGAAAAAGCTTTCTTT
. TRBJ2-6 . TRBV12-3/TRBV12-4 CASSLSGPNVLTF TGTGCCAGCAGTTTATCTGGGCCCAACGTCCTGACTTTC
. TRBJ1-1 . TRBV7-9 CASSLAARGYAEAFF TGTGCCAGCAGCTTAGCGGCTAGGGGGTACGCTGAAGCTTTCTTT
. TRBJ2-5 TRBD2 TRBV20-1 CSARDPLAGEEETQYF TGCAGTGCTAGAGATCCCCTAGCGGGAGAGGAGGAGACCCAGTACTTC
once TRBJ2-7 TRBD2 TRBV11-3 CASSLDPSGRTYEQYF TGTGCCAGCAGCTTAGATCCCAGCGGGAGGACGTACGAGCAGTACTTC
. TRBJ2-3 TRBD1 TRBV7-2 CASSGGGTGGLGRYAYF TGTGCCAGCAGCGGGGGAGGGACAGGGGGCCTTGGGAGATACGCGTATTTT
. TRBJ2-7 TRBD2 TRBV29-1 CSVDSSGRRDEQYF TGCAGCGTTGATAGTAGCGGGAGGAGGGATGAGCAGTACTTC
. TRBJ2-7 TRBD2 TRBV7-8 CASSSLAGVDEQYF TGTGCCAGCAGCTCCCTAGCGGGAGTGGACGAGCAGTACTTC
once TRBJ1-4 . TRBV30 CAWRANEKLFF TGTGCCTGGAGGGCTAATGAAAAACTGTTTTTT